The 5 T cell receptor beta chains reported below all come from one sample, sequenced in a study of CD4 and CD8 cells across lung adenocarcinoma regions. Via MiXCR, TCRdb re-called the PCR reads, giving one row per CDR3 protein. The sample shows under 25,000 distinct CDR3 sequences, roughly half of them seen only once. Source material: CD4+ T cells from the center of a lung tumor. The receptors here all came from a male donor with lung adenocarcinoma. The CD4 and CD8 labels of this study may be unreliable.

As regards this clonotype: Compared with germline, one end of the junction differs, possibly owing to a read error. The chain links TRBV10-2 to TRBJ2-1; no definite D call. There are 13 residues in the CDR3. The germline CDR1 and CDR2 sequences are WSHSY and SAAADI. The CDR3 sequence: CASMAVCYNEQFF. CDR3 in DNA: TGCGCCAGCATGGCTGTGTGCTACAATGAGCAGTTTTTC.

The chain has TRBV10-3 and TRBJ2-1; 11 nucleotides match TRBD1. This CDR3 has 13 amino acids. Germline values: CDR1 ENHRY, CDR2 SYGVKD. V gave up 10 bases and J gave up 8 bases; unmatched junction bases: 7. The CDR3: CANKGQGADEQFF. The CDR3 DNA sequence: TGTGCCAACAAAGGACAGGGGGCCGATGAGCAGTTCTTC.

This clonotype was observed at least ten times. The chain uses TRBV6-1 and TRBJ1-3; D perhaps matches TRBD1 (5 bases). Germline-derived CDR1 and CDR2 are MNHNS and SASEGT. The V gene lost 2 bases and the J gene lost 4 bases, with 18 bases spanning the gap. The CDR3 is 17 amino acids. The DNA of the CDR3 is TGTGCCAGCAGTGAACCCCTCTCCAGGGTGGGAGGAAACACCATATATTTT. Residues: CASSEPLSRVGGNTIYF.

The gene calls are TRBV7-3 and TRBJ2-3, with 7 bases fitting TRBD2. CDR3 length: 17 amino acids. V trimming: 3 bases; J trimming: 12 bases; junction bases outside the gene matches: 21. The germline CDR1 and CDR2 sequences are SGHTA and FQGTGA. In nucleotides, the CDR3 is TGTGCCAGCAGCTTCTATGGACGAGGACTAGAGAAAAATATTCAGTATTTT. This gives the protein CASSFYGRGLEKNIQYF.

Ten or more counts support this clonotype. The V gene is TRBV6-1, the J gene TRBJ1-6, with D maybe TRBD1 (5 bases). CDR1 is MNHNS and CDR2 is SASEGT in the germline V gene. V shed 3 bases and J shed 10 bases, with 10 bases lying between them. The CDR3 runs to 13 residues. This CDR3 reads CASSDRVGSPLHF. In DNA form, the CDR3 reads TGTGCCAGCAGTGACAGGGTTGGATCACCCCTCCACTTT.